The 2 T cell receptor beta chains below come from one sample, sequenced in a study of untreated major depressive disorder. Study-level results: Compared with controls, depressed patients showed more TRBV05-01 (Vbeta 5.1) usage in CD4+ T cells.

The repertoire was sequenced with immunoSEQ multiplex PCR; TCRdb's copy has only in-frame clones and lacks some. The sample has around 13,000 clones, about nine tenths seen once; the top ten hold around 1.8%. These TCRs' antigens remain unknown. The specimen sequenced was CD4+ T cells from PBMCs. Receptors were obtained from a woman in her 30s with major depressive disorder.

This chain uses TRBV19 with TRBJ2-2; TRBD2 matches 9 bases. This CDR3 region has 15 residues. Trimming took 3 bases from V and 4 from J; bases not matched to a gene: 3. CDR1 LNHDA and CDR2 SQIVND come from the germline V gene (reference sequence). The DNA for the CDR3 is TGTGCCAGTAGTATCGGACTAGCGAGCACCGGGGAGCTGTTTTTT. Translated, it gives CASSIGLASTGELFF. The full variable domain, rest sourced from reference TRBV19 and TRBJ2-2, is DGGITQSPKYLFRKEGQNVTLSCEQNLNHDAMYWYRQDPGQGLRLIYYSQIVNDFQKGDIAEGYSVSREKKESFPLTVTSAQKNPTAFYLCASSIGLASTGELFFGEGSRLTVL.

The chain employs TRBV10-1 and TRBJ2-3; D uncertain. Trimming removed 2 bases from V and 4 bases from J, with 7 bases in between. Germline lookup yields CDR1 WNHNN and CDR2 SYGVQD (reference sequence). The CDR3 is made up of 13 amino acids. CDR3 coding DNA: TGCGCCAGCAGTGAGGTTATCTCAGATACGCAGTATTTT. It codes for CASSEVISDTQYF.